The sequence of this T cell receptor beta chain was determined in a study of blood T cell repertoires in COVID-19. V dropped 1 base and J dropped 8 bases, with 11 bases sitting between them. CDR3 size: 13 residues. Sequencing used immunoSEQ multiplex PCR; TCRdb keeps in-frame clones, though not all of them. The top ten hold about 0.95% of the sample, which has about 200,000 clones, approximately 86% seen once. Sequences were obtained from peripheral blood. The sequence came from a man in his 60s with COVID-19, enrolled during active disease. The chain uses TRBV12-3 or TRBV12-4 and TRBJ1-2; D is possibly TRBD1 (5 bases). CDR3 DNA: TGTGCCAGCAGTTTAGGGTCCCAGGGCGGCTACACCTTC. This codes for CASSLGSQGGYTF.